This entry describes one T cell receptor (beta chain). Germline values: CDR1 LNHDA, CDR2 SQIVND (reference sequence). The V and J ends lost 3 bases and 4 bases respectively, with 15 bases between them. The CDR3 consists of 15 residues. This entry is derived from a study of blood T cell repertoires in COVID-19. Study-level information: Samples representing acute and convalescent COVID-19 were sourced from the United States, Italy and Spain. From T cells, B-cell-depleted T cells, or PBMCs came the material, which was cDNA or gDNA.

Per the study methods: Researchers report that nucleated cell counts were estimated from reference gene primer amplification. Data came from immunoSEQ multiplex PCR; TCRdb stores just in-frame clones and leaves some out. That table furnishes V, J and clone size, whereas the DNA furnished D and trimming. The data show some 390,000 clones, more than 75% seen once. Sequenced material: peripheral blood. The chain is built from TRBV19 and TRBJ1-2, with D perhaps TRBD1 (5 bases). The TCR was taken from a human donor in a cohort sampled during active COVID-19. The CDR3 spells CASSMVVTDGYGYTF. The DNA for the CDR3 is TGTGCCAGTAGTATGGTGGTGACAGACGGCTATGGCTACACCTTC.